The present entry profiles one T cell receptor (beta chain) with its context. This entry belongs to a study of T cells in Graves' hyperthyroidism and ophthalmopathy. RNA transcripts served as the template for amplifying TCR beta CDR3 regions. Initially, a first-round RT-PCR of the TCR CDR3 employed the HTBI primer set. One entry per CDR3 protein, called by TCRdb with MiXCR from the multiplex PCR reads. This sample has 400,000 to 500,000 distinct CDR3 sequences, with approximately 14% found just once. The V segment lost 4 bases and the J segment 3 bases; nucleotides outside the gene matches: 8. Germline assignment: CDR1 SQVTM and CDR2 ANQGSEA. CDR3 size: 15 residues. Extraction of PBMCs used roughly 9.6 ml of fresh peripheral blood.

This clonotype originated in a young woman with Graves' hyperthyroidism. V and J are TRBV29-1 and TRBJ2-2; 7 nucleotides line up with TRBD2. Source material: blood. CDR3 amino acids: CSVGPSGWDTGELFF. The CDR3 bases are TGCAGCGTTGGTCCTAGCGGATGGGACACCGGGGAGCTGTTTTTT.